Below are 9 T cell receptor beta chains sequenced from a single sample in a study of OX40 agonist ivuxolimab in advanced cancers. Sequenced by immunoSEQ multiplex PCR; TCRdb stores in-frame clones only, minus some. The data show about 44,000 clones, about four fifths seen once. The material sequenced was CD4+ or CD8+ T cells sorted from blood, taken in a trial of the OX40 agonist ivuxolimab. All receptors derive from an adult with an advanced solid tumor such as melanoma, head and neck, liver or kidney cancer.

This clone was observed a handful of times. DNA for the CDR3: TGTGCCAGCAGCCTTAATTCACGCGAGCAGTTCTTC. Translation gives CASSLNSREQFF. V and J are TRBV7-6 and TRBJ2-1; D is uncertain. This CDR3 has 12 amino acids. V was cut by 5 bases and J by 10 bases, with 12 bases left in between. Per germline, CDR1 SGHVS and CDR2 FNYEAQ.

Only one count was recorded for this clone. The J gene is TRBJ2-2, the V gene TRBV5-1; possibly TRBD2 for D (6 bases). Per germline, CDR1 SGHRS and CDR2 YFSETQ. CDR3 length equals 15 residues. Trimming pared 3 bases from V and 1 base from J, leaving 10 bases between. The CDR3 DNA is TGCGCCAGCAGCTCGGGGACTGAGAACACCGGGGAGCTGTTTTTT. This gives the protein CASSSGTENTGELFF. The complete variable domain, with remaining parts taken from reference TRBV5-1 and TRBJ2-2, reads KAGVTQTPRYLIKTRGQQVTLSCSPISGHRSVSWYQQTPGQGLQFLFEYFSETQRNKGNFPGRFSGRQFSNSRSEMNVSTLELGDSALYLCASSSGTENTGELFFGEGSRLTVL.

The CDR3 DNA is TGTGCCAGTAGTGCCCGTCAAGCCGCTTTCTACGAGCAGTACTTC. Its protein is CASSARQAAFYEQYF. The chain uses TRBV19 and TRBJ2-7, with unresolved D. Germline V lookup: CDR1 LNHDA, CDR2 SQIVND (reference sequence). CDR3 length: 15 residues. Trimming removed 5 bases at V and 3 bases at J, with 17 bases between.

V and J are TRBV5-1 and TRBJ2-6, with 7 positions matching TRBD1. With 4 bases clipped from V and 0 bases from J, the junction kept 7 bases outside the gene matches. Germline CDR1 is SGHRS and CDR2 is YFSETQ. The CDR3 loop spans 17 amino acids. The DNA of the CDR3 is TGCGCCAGCAGCAACAGGGGCGCCTCCTCTGGGGCCAACGTCCTGACTTTC. This encodes CASSNRGASSGANVLTF.

The chain is built from TRBV9 and TRBJ2-3; D is ambiguous. The CDR3 is 16 amino acids. V gave up 3 bases and J gave up 0 bases, with 14 bases separating them. Germline-derived CDR1 and CDR2 are SGDLS and YYNGEE. CDR3 amino acids: CASSAQDRTSTDTQYF. For the CDR3, the DNA is TGTGCCAGCAGCGCTCAAGACCGTACTAGCACAGATACGCAGTATTTT. Filled out from reference TRBV9 and TRBJ2-3, the complete variable domain reads DSGVTQTPKHLITATGQRVTLRCSPRSGDLSVYWYQQSLDQGLQFLIQYYNGEERAKGNILERFSAQQFPDLHSELNLSSLELGDSALYFCASSAQDRTSTDTQYFGPGTRLTVL.

The chain recombines TRBV5-4 with TRBJ2-5, with a weak D call TRBD2 (6 bases). With the DNA end fitting TRBJ2-7 better, the J assignment may be wrong. Looked up from germline, CDR1 is SGHNT and CDR2 is YYREEE (reference sequence). CDR3 size: 16 residues. The CDR3 is CASSLAGGGRSYEQYF. As DNA, the CDR3 is TGTGCCAGCAGCTTGGCAGGCGGAGGGCGCTCCTACGAGCAGTACTTC.

The V and J genes are TRBV15 and TRBJ1-3; D gene uncertain. The V and J ends lost 3 bases and 4 bases respectively, with 13 bases between them. The CDR3 consists of 15 residues. Germline CDR1 LNHNV, CDR2 YYDKDF (reference sequence). In DNA, the CDR3 is TGTGCCACCAGCAGCTCAGGCGCGGGCGGAAACACCATATATTTT. This translates into CATSSSGAGGNTIYF.

A few counts support this clone. This chain joins TRBV28 and TRBJ1-5, with 8 bases lining up with TRBD1. The CDR3 totals 15 residues. V was pared by 9 bases and J by 2 bases, with 9 bases of the junction left unmatched. Germline-derived CDR1 and CDR2 are MDHEN and SYDVKM. CDR3 coding DNA: TGTGCCAGTTGTACCGGGACAGGCGGCAATCAGCCCCAGCATTTT. Protein sequence: CASCTGTGGNQPQHF.

This clone showed up just a few times. The chain carries TRBV11-2 and TRBJ1-2; possible D gene TRBD1, 6 bases. The CDR3 spans 13 residues. V shed 1 base and J shed 8 bases, with 11 bases lying between them. CDR1 SGHAT and CDR2 FQNNGV come from the germline V gene. CDR3 loop: CASSLAGDGGYTF. CDR3 nucleotide sequence: TGTGCCAGCAGCTTAGCAGGGGATGGAGGCTACACCTTC.